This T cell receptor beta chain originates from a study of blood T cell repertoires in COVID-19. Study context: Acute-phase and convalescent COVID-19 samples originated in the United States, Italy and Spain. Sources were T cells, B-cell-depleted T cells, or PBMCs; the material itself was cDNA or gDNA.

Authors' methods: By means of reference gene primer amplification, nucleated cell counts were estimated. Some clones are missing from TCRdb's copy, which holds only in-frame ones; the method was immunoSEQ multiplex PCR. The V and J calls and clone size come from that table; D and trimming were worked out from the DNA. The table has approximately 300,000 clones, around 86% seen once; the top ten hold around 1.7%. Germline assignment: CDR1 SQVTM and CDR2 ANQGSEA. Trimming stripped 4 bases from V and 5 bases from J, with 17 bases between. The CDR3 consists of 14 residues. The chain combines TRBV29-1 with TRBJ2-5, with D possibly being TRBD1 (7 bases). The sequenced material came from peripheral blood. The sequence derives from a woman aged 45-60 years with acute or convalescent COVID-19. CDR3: CSVGRENRGETQYF. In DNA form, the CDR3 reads TGCAGCGTTGGGAGGGAAAACAGGGGTGAGACCCAGTACTTC.